This T cell receptor (beta chain) was obtained from a study of naive and memory T cell subsets. Study-wide results and limits: Especially in CD8 cells, naive repertoires contained a few larger clonotypes, possibly CD45RA-re-expressing memory cells. Clonotypes here are unpaired alpha or beta chain sequences.

This clonotype was recorded a few times. Its antigen is unidentified. The beta constant-region primer was an equimolar mix of two oligonucleotides covering TRBC1 and TRBC2. Four rounds of PCR amplified the ligated cDNA using nested alpha and beta constant-region primers plus SP2. TCRdb independently ran MiXCR on the UMI-ligation and nested PCR reads; one entry per CDR3 protein. The data show 130,000 to 150,000 distinct CDR3 sequences, about 20% seen once. The sequenced sample was naive CD4+ T cells from blood. The receptor comes from a human donor in good health.

The CDR3 nucleotides read TGCGCCAGCAGTAGCCCTAACTCTGGAGGGGAGCTGTTTTTT. Encoded protein: CASSSPNSGGELFF. The chain joins TRBV10-1 to TRBJ2-2, with D uncertain. The ends were cut back, 5 bases at V and 8 bases at J, with 15 bases in the middle. The CDR3 contains 14 residues. Germline assignment: CDR1 WNHNN and CDR2 SYGVQD (reference sequence).